This entry features one TCR beta chain sequence. Its specificity is not known. This sample was included in a study of identical twins. Findings of the study overall: Out-of-frame alpha sequences common to twins were enriched for low generation probability. Conclusions came from cross-sectional statistical analysis, not from following the same donors.

Trimming took 2 bases from V and 4 from J; bases not matched to a gene: 8. This CDR3 is built from 16 residues. Germline V lookup: CDR1 SGHVS, CDR2 FNYEAQ. TCRdb itself ran the 5' RACE reads through MiXCR, one entry per CDR3 protein. In the table there are about 520,000 distinct CDR3 sequences, roughly a fifth of which are singletons. This same sample was also part of a study on T cells expressing NK-cell markers. That publication notes: NKG2C+ dominant clonotype frequencies in 5 or 6 donors were roughly 1.0-7.0% of CD8+ T cells.

The receptor was derived from a woman between 18 and 29 years old in good health. Sequenced: CD4+ T cells sorted from blood. V gene TRBV7-6 combines with J gene TRBJ2-1, with TRBD1 identical over 7 bases. The CDR3 loop reads CASSLSGQQGYNEQFF. As DNA, the CDR3 is TGTGCCAGCAGCTTATCGGGCCAACAGGGGTACAATGAGCAGTTCTTC.